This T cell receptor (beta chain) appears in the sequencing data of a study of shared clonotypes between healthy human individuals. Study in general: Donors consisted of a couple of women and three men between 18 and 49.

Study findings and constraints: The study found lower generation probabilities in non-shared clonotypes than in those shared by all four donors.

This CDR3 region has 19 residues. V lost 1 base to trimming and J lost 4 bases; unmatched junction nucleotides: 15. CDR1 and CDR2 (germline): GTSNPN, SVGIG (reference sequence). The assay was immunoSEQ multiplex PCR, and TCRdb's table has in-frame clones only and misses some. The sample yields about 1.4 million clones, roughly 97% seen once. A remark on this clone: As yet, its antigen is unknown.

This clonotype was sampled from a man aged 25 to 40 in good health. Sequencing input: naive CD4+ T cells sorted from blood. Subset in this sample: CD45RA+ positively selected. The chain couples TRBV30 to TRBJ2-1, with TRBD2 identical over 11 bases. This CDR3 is CAWSARTSGWGAGYNEQFF. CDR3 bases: TGTGCCTGGAGTGCTCGGACTAGCGGGTGGGGAGCGGGATACAATGAGCAGTTCTTC.